Sequencing of this TCR beta chain was carried out in a study of cytomegalovirus exposure and HLA in healthy donors. V was clipped by 3 bases and J by 0 bases, with 11 bases between them. This CDR3 comprises 15 residues. The germline CDR1 and CDR2 sequences are SGDLS and YYNGEE. The study ran its PCR with 60 Vbeta and 13 Jbeta primers. Sequencing was performed with immunoSEQ multiplex PCR; in TCRdb, only in-frame clones are kept and a portion is missing. This table has fewer than 250,000 clones, about four fifths appearing once. A remark on this clone: Its specificity is unknown.

Findings of the study overall: Indistinguishable V segments such as TRBV6-2 and TRBV6-3 were excluded. Cytomegalovirus status, reportedly, was diagnosed with high specificity and sensitivity by the classifier. An analysis was carried out at a later point. It showed that HLA-associated TCR beta chains were more clonally expanded than equally common non-associated chains. Investigators reported 150 to 200 TCR beta chains as tied to cytomegalovirus.

The sample comprised PBMCs. The chain joins TRBV9 to TRBJ2-3; D call uncertain. This receptor was identified in a woman between 45 and 65 years old in good health and CMV-seropositive. The CDR3 region has the DNA TGTGCCAGCAGCGCGACGGTGACTAGCACAGATACGCAGTATTTT. Its protein is CASSATVTSTDTQYF. Full variable domain (rest looked up from reference TRBV9 and TRBJ2-3): DSGVTQTPKHLITATGQRVTLRCSPRSGDLSVYWYQQSLDQGLQFLIQYYNGEERAKGNILERFSAQQFPDLHSELNLSSLELGDSALYFCASSATVTSTDTQYFGPGTRLTVL.